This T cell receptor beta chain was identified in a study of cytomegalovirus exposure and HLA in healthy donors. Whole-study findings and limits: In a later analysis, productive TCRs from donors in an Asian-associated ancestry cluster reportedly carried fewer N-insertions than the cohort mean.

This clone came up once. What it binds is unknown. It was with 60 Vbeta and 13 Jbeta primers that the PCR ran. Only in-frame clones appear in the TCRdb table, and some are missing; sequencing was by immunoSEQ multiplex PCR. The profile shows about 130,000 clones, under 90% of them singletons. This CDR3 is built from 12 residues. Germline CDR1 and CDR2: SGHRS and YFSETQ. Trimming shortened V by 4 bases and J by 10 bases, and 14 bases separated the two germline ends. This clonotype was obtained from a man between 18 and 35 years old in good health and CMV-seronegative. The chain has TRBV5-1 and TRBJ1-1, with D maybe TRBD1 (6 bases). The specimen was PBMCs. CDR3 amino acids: CASSPGHMPAFF. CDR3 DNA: TGCGCCAGCAGCCCGGGACATATGCCAGCTTTCTTT.